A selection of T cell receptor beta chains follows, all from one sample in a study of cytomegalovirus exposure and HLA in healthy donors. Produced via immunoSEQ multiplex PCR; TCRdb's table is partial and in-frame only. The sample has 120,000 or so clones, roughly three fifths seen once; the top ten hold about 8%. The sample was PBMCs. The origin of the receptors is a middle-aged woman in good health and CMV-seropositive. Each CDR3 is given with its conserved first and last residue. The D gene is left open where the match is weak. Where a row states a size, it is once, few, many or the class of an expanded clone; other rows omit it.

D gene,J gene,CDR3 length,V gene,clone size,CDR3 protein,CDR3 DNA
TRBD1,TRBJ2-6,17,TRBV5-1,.,CASSLGGLASGANVLTF,TGCGCCAGCAGCTTAGGGGGCCTTGCCTCTGGGGCCAACGTCCTGACTTTC
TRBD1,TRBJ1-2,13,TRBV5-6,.,CASISGGDHGYTF,TGTGCCAGCATCTCAGGGGGCGACCATGGCTACACCTTC
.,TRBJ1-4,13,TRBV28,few,CASSFSGEEKLFF,TGTGCCAGCAGTTTTTCGGGGGAGGAAAAACTGTTTTTT
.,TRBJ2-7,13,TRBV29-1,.,CSIVRGFLGEQYF,TGCAGCATCGTCAGGGGCTTCTTGGGCGAGCAGTACTTC
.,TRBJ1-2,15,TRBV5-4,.,CASSLAGGGRSGYTF,TGTGCCAGCAGCTTGGCCGGGGGGGGCCGGTCTGGCTACACCTTC
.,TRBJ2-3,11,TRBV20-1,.,CSARLSDTQYF,TGCAGTGCAAGACTATCAGATACGCAGTATTTT
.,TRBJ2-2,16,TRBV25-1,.,CAILAPGTGPTGELFF,TGTGCCATACTAGCCCCCGGGACTGGTCCCACCGGGGAGCTGTTTTTT
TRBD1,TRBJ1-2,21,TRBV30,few,CAWSGGTNYGYRTGGSYGYTF,TGTGCCTGGAGTGGTGGTACTAACTATGGCTACAGGACAGGGGGCTCCTATGGCTACACCTTC
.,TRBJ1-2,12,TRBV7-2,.,CASTQMAFGYTF,TGTGCCAGCACCCAAATGGCCTTTGGCTACACCTTC
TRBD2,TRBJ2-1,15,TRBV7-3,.,CASSPRTSGRVEQFF,TGTGCCAGCAGCCCTCGTACTAGCGGGAGGGTTGAGCAGTTCTTC
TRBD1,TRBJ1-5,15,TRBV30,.,CAWSVGQGVNQPQHF,TGTGCCTGGAGTGTAGGCCAGGGGGTCAATCAGCCCCAGCATTTT
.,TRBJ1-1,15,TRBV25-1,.,CASSESSSGSTEAFF,TGTGCCAGCAGTGAATCCTCATCTGGGAGCACTGAAGCTTTCTTT
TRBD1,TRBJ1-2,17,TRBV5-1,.,CASSLAPPDRGLYGYTF,TGCGCCAGCAGCTTGGCCCCTCCAGACAGGGGCCTTTATGGCTACACCTTC
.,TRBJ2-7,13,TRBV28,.,CASSFWSSYEQYF,TGTGCCAGCAGTTTTTGGAGCTCCTACGAGCAGTACTTC
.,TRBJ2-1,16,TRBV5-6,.,CASIEPRGSSYNEQFF,TGTGCCAGCATCGAGCCCCGGGGGAGCTCCTACAATGAGCAGTTCTTC
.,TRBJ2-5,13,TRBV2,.,CASSEDPFSAQYF,TGTGCCAGCAGTGAAGACCCCTTTAGTGCCCAGTACTTC
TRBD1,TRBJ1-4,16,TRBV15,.,CATSRGYGQGSEKLFF,TGTGCCACCAGCAGAGGATATGGACAGGGATCTGAAAAACTGTTTTTT
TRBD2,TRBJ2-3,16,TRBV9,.,CASSPRTSGSPDTQYF,TGTGCCAGCAGCCCCCGGACTAGCGGGAGCCCAGATACGCAGTATTTT
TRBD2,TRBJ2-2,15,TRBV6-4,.,CASSEGGRGTGELFF,TGTGCCAGCAGTGAGGGCGGGAGAGGCACCGGGGAGCTGTTTTTT
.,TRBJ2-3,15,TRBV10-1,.,CASSESGHQTDTQYF,TGCGCCAGCAGTGAATCGGGACATCAGACAGATACGCAGTATTTT
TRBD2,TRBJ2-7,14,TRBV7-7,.,CASSLKREEGEQYF,TGTGCTAGCAGCTTAAAGCGGGAGGAAGGCGAGCAGTACTTC
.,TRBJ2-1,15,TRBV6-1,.,CASSARRTTDNEQFF,TGTGCCAGCAGTGCCCGGAGGACTACGGACAATGAGCAGTTCTTC
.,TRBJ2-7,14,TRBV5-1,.,CASSSFVSSYEQYF,TGCGCCAGCAGCTCCTTCGTTAGCTCCTACGAGCAGTACTTC
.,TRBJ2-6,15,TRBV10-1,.,CASSADSSGANVLPF,TGCGCCAGCAGTGCCGACAGCTCTGGGGCCAACGTCCTGCCTTTC
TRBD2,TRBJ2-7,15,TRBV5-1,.,CASSLGVAGAGEQYF,TGCGCCAGCAGCTTAGGCGTAGCGGGGGCGGGAGAGCAGTACTTC
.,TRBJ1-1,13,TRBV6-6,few,CASSYRGGTEAFF,TGTGCCAGCAGTTACCGGGGGGGCACTGAAGCTTTCTTT
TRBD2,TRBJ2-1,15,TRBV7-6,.,CASSLELAAHNEQFF,TGTGCCAGCAGCTTAGAACTAGCGGCCCACAATGAGCAGTTCTTC
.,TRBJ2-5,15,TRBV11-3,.,CASSFSRGAGETQYF,TGTGCCAGCAGCTTCTCACGGGGGGCGGGGGAGACCCAGTACTTC
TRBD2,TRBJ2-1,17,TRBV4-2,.,CASSQDPSGGEYNEQFF,TGTGCCAGCAGCCAAGATCCCAGCGGGGGGGAGTACAATGAGCAGTTCTTC
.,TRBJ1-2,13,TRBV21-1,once,CASSPRDWYGYTF,TGTGCCAGCAGCCCCAGGGATTGGTATGGCTACACCTTC
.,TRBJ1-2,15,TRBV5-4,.,CASSPGGGGAYGYTF,TGTGCCAGCAGCCCCGGGGGCGGGGGGGCCTATGGCTACACCTTC
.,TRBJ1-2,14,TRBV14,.,CASSLAGANYGYTF,TGTGCCAGCAGCTTGGCGGGGGCTAACTATGGCTACACCTTC
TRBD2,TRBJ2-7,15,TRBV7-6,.,CASSPSSGSSYEQYF,TGTGCCAGCAGCCCCTCTAGCGGGAGTTCGTACGAGCAGTACTTC
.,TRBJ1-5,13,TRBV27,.,CASRDRSNQPQHF,TGTGCCAGCAGAGACAGGTCCAATCAGCCCCAGCATTTT
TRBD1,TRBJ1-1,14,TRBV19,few,CASSRQGQGVEAFF,TGTGCCAGTAGCCGTCAGGGACAGGGCGTTGAAGCTTTCTTT
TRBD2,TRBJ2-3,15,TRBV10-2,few,CASSLAGGPSDTQYF,TGCGCCAGCAGTCTAGCGGGAGGGCCCTCAGATACGCAGTATTTT